This TCR beta chain emerged from a study of T cells in Graves' hyperthyroidism and ophthalmopathy. Whole-study context: The initial diagnosis was the point when peripheral blood was collected, ahead of any treatment.

Based on clinical symptoms, serum thyroxine and TRAb, thyroid ultrasound and orbital computed tomography, diagnoses were reached. PBMCs came from 10 ml fresh peripheral blood. The CDR3 runs to 15 residues. Germline V lookup: CDR1 MNHEY, CDR2 SMNVEV (reference sequence). V lost 0 bases to trimming and J lost 2 bases, with 5 bases between them. What was amplified from RNA transcripts were TCR beta CDR3 regions. First-round RT-PCR with HTBI primers amplified the TCR CDR3 region. TCRdb used MiXCR to reprocess the multiplex PCR reads, holding one entry per CDR3 protein. Of about 560,000 distinct CDR3 sequences in the sample, roughly 17% were seen once.

This chain links TRBV27 with TRBJ2-6; D unclear. Sequenced input: blood. The TCR originated in a woman aged 18-35 years with Graves' hyperthyroidism. This CDR3 is CASSLSTPGANVLTF. Written as DNA, the CDR3 is TGTGCCAGCAGTTTATCGACGCCTGGGGCCAACGTCCTGACTTTC.